The 6 T cell receptor beta chains presented below share a single source sample, sequenced in a study of cytomegalovirus exposure and HLA in healthy donors (dated by TCRdb to the late 2010s). Library creation used the immunoSEQ multiplex PCR assay. The multiplex PCR relied on a mix of 60 forward primers for TCR Vbeta segments and 13 reverse primers for TCR Jbeta segments. TCRdb obtained this table from immuneACCESS and retained in-frame rearrangements with V and J assigned. These tables miss some clones; where compared with another copy, unresolved V genes account for less than half of the shortfall, and the remainder is unexplained. The sample profile shows around 93,000 clones; roughly 67% of them were found once. The ten largest clones take up approximately 6.3% of the sample. What was sequenced was PBMCs. These receptor sequences come from a boy younger than 18 in good health and CMV-seropositive.

This clone was observed a few times. The chain combines TRBV5-5 with TRBJ1-1; TRBD1 is a possible D gene (5 bases). Germline CDR1 is SGHKS and CDR2 is YYEKEE (reference sequence). This CDR3 is 14 amino acids long. Trimming left V 1 base short and J 7 bases short, with 14 bases between. CDR3 coding DNA: TGTGCCAGCAGCTTGCTGGCCGGCGGGGGTGAAGCTTTCTTT. Residues: CASSLLAGGGEAFF.

As concerns this clone: The sample holds other DNA sequences that translate to the same CDR3. The rearrangement uses TRBV2 and TRBJ2-7; 7 bases match TRBD2. This CDR3 is 15 amino acids long. CDR1 and CDR2 from the germline V gene are SNHLY and FYNNEI. The trim removed 3 bases at V and 0 bases at J, leaving 5 bases unmatched. CDR3 coding DNA: TGTGCCAGCAGTGAGGGGGGGATGCGCTCCTACGAGCAGTACTTC. This codes for CASSEGGMRSYEQYF.

This chain links TRBV7-2 with TRBJ2-7; D may be TRBD1 (6 bases). There are 12 residues in the CDR3. With 7 bases removed from V and 3 bases from J, the gap between germline ends came to 10 bases. Germline CDR1 SGHTA, CDR2 FQGNSA. As DNA, the CDR3 is TGTGCCAGCACCAAGGACAGCTACGAGCAGTACTTC. Translated: CASTKDSYEQYF.

The chain couples TRBV15 to TRBJ2-7, with TRBD1 matching over 7 bases. Germline lookup yields CDR1 LNHNV and CDR2 YYDKDF (reference sequence). The CDR3 is 12 residues long. V shed 3 bases and J 6 bases; nucleotides not matched to a gene: 2. The CDR3 here is CATSRRQGEQYF. The CDR3 nucleotides are TGTGCCACCAGCAGGCGACAGGGCGAGCAGTACTTC.

V is TRBV27 and J is TRBJ1-1; a possible D gene is TRBD1 (5 bases). CDR1 and CDR2 (germline): MNHEY, SMNVEV (reference sequence). V lost 6 bases and J lost 3, with 11 bases in between. There are 13 residues in the CDR3. In DNA, the CDR3 is TGTGCCAGCAGACGGTCGGGGGACACTGAAGCTTTCTTT. This encodes CASRRSGDTEAFF.

The CDR3, as DNA: TGTGCCAGCAGCTTAATACCGGGACAGGGGGCCTATGGCTACACCTTC. As protein: CASSLIPGQGAYGYTF. The J gene is TRBJ1-2, the V gene TRBV7-9; 12 bases align to TRBD1. This CDR3 has 16 amino acids. V was clipped by 2 bases and J by 4 bases; unmatched bases: 5. Germline V lookup: CDR1 SEHNR, CDR2 FQNEAQ (reference sequence).